This T cell receptor (beta chain) was profiled in a study of Tregs in tolerant kidney transplant recipients. The study, taken as a whole, reports: Expanding Tregs on activated donor B cells appeared to best identify donor-specific TCRbeta clones. This study did not directly address biological reproducibility.

Some clones are missing from TCRdb's copy, which holds only in-frame ones; the method was immunoSEQ multiplex PCR. The sample yields roughly 120,000 clones, 85% to 95% seen once. On this clone: Its antigen is still unknown.

This clonotype was obtained from a human donor in good health. The sequenced sample consisted of CD4+ T cells from blood.

The CDR3 protein is CASSKATGGEQFF. The DNA for the CDR3 is TGTGCCAGCAGCAAAGCGACCGGTGGTGAGCAGTTCTTC. This chain links TRBV21-1 with TRBJ2-1. TRBV21-1 constitutes a pseudogene. The CDR3 has 13 residues.